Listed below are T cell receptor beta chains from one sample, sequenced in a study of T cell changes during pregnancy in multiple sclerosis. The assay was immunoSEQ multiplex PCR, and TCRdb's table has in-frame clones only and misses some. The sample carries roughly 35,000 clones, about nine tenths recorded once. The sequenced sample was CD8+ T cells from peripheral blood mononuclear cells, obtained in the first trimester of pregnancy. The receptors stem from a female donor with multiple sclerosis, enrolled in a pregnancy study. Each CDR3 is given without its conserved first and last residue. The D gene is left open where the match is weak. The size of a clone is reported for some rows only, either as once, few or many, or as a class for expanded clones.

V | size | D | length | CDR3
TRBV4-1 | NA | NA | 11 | ASSQGHTLEQY
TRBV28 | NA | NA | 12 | ASLRAGAANEQF
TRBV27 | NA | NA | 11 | ASSFRAPGEQF
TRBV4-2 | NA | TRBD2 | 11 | ASSPGLAETQY
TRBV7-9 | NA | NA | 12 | ASSPKTGRYEQF
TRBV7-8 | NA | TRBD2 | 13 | ASSPISGSSDEQY
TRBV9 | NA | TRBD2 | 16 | ASSVGTSGRVGSYEQY
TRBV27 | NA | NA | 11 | ASSLMETGELF
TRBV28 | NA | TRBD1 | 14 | ASSQPTGGYLGELF
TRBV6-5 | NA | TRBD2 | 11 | ASTASGNYEQY
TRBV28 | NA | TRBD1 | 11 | ASSARTGVSQH
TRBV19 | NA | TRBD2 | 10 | AAGGDFYEQY
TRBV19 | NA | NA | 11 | ASSDYAYNEQF
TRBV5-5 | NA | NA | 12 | ASSLVRETYEQF
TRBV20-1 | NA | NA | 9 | SASFPETQY
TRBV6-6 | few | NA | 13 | ASAKRVGADNEQF
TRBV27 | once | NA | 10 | ASSPPGDEQF
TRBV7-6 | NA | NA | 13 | ASSLEVSGAYEQY
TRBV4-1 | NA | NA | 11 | ASSQGAFYEQY
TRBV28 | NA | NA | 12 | ASSFAQGGYEQY
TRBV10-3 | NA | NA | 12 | AISEEAGAVTQY
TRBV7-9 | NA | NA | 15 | ASSSPTLLSPMDTQY